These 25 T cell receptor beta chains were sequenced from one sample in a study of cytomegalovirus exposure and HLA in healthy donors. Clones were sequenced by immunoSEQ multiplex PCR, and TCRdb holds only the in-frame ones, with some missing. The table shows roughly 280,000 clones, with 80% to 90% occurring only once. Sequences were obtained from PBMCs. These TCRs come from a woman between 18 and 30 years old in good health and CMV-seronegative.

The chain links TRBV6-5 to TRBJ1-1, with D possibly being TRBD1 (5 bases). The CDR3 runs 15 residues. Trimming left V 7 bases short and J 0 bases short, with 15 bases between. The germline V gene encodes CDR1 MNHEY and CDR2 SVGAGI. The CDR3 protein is CASTYGRGLNTEAFF. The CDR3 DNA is TGTGCCAGCACCTACGGGAGGGGCTTGAACACTGAAGCTTTCTTT.

CDR3 in amino acids: CASSFSGLDTGELFF. The CDR3 nucleotides read TGCGCCAGCAGCTTCTCGGGGTTGGACACCGGGGAGCTGTTTTTT. The chain couples TRBV5-1 to TRBJ2-2, with a weak D call TRBD2 (5 bases). V lost 2 bases and J 3 bases, leaving 11 bases between the germline ends. The germline CDR1 and CDR2 sequences are SGHRS and YFSETQ. This CDR3 region has 15 residues.

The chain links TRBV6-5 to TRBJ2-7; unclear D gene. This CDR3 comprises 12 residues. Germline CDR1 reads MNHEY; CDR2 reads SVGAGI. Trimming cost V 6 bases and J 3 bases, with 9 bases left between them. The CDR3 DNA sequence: TGTGCCAGCAGCCCGAGTGACTACGAGCAGTACTTC. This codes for CASSPSDYEQYF.

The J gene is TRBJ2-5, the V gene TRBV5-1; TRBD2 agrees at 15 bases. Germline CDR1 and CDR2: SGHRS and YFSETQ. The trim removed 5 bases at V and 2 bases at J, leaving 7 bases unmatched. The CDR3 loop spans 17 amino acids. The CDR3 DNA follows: TGCGCCAGCAGTTTTACGGGACTAGCGGGAGGACAAGAGACCCAGTACTTC. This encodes CASSFTGLAGGQETQYF.

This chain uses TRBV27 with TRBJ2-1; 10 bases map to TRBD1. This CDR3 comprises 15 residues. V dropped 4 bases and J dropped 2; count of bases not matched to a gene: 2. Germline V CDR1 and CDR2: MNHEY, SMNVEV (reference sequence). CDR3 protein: CASSSGTGAYNEQFF. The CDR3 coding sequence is TGTGCCAGCAGTTCCGGGACAGGGGCCTACAATGAGCAGTTCTTC.

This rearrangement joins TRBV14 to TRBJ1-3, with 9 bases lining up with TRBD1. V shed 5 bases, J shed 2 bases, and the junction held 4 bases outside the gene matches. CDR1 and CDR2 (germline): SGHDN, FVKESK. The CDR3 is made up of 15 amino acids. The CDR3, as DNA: TGTGCCAGCAGCGCCGGGACAGGGACTGGAAACACCATATATTTT. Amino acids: CASSAGTGTGNTIYF.

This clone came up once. The CDR3 DNA follows: TGTGCCAGCAGTTCCCAGGGGGCGGCTTGGGAAAAACTGTTTTTT. Translation: CASSSQGAAWEKLFF. The rearrangement uses TRBV6-5 and TRBJ1-4, with 8 bases fitting TRBD1. J was trimmed by 8 bases and V by 4 bases; bases with no gene match: 9. Germline CDR1 is MNHEY and CDR2 is SVGAGI. This CDR3 has 15 amino acids.

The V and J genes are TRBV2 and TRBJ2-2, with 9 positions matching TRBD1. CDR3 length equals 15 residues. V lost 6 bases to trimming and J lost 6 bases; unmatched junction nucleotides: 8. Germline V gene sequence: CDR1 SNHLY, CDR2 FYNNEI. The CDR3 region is CASRTGQGSAGELFF. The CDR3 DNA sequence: TGTGCCAGCAGGACTGGACAGGGGTCCGCCGGGGAGCTGTTTTTT.

The CDR3 bases are TGTGCCAGCAGCTTAGGACAGGCCGGTGAGCAGTTCTTC. Protein product: CASSLGQAGEQFF. V gene TRBV7-6 combines with J gene TRBJ2-1, with D perhaps TRBD1 (6 bases). V dropped 1 base and J dropped 9 bases, with 10 bases sitting between them. The CDR3 length is 13 residues. Germline CDR1 and CDR2: SGHVS and FNYEAQ.

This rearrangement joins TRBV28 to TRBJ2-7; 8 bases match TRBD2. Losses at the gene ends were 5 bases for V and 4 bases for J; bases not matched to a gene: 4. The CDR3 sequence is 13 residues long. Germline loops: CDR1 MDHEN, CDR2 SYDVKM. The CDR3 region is CASSITSGYEQYF. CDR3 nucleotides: TGTGCCAGCAGTATAACTAGCGGTTACGAGCAGTACTTC.

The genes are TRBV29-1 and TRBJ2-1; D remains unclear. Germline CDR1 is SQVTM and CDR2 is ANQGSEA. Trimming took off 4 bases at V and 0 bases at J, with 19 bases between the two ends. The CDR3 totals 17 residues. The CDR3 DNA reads TGCAGCGTTGTAGGCGCTTCCTCCGCTAGCTCCTACAATGAGCAGTTCTTC. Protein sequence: CSVVGASSASSYNEQFF.

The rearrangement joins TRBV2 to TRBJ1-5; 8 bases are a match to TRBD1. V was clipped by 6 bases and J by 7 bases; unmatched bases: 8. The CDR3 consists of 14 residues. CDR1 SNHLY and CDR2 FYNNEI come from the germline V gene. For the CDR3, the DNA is TGTGCCAGCAGGACAGGGGATAATAGGCAGCCCCAGCATTTT. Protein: CASRTGDNRQPQHF.

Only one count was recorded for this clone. CDR3 sequence: CASRRGGRGSGLGEQYF. CDR3 DNA: TGCGCCAGCAGGAGGGGCGGAAGGGGGTCTGGACTAGGCGAGCAGTACTTC. The chain is built from TRBV10-2 and TRBJ2-7; maybe TRBD2 (7 bases). V was cut by 6 bases and J by 6 bases, with 27 bases left in between. The length of the CDR3 is 17 residues. CDR1 WSHSY and CDR2 SAAADI come from the germline V gene.

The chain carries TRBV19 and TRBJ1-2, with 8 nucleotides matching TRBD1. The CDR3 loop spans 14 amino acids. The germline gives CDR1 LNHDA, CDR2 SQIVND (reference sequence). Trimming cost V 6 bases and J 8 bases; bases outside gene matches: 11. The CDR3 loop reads CASRYSTGGGGYTF. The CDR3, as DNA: TGTGCCAGTAGATACTCCACAGGGGGAGGCGGCTACACCTTC.

Here the CDR3 DNA reads TGTGCCAGCAGCTTAGTCGGGGGTGACGGAAACACCATATATTTT. This encodes CASSLVGGDGNTIYF. This rearrangement joins TRBV7-8 to TRBJ1-3; the D gene is possibly TRBD1 (5 bases). V was cut by 1 base and J by 4 bases, with 11 bases left in between. This CDR3 region has 15 residues. Germline CDR1 and CDR2: SGHVS and FQNEAQ.

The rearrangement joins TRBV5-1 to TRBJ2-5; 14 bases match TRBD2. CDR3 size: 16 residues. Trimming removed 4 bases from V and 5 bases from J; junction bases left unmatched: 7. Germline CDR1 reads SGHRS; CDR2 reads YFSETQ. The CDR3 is CASSRGLAGDRETQYF. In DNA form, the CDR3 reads TGCGCCAGCAGCCGGGGACTAGCGGGAGATCGGGAGACCCAGTACTTC.

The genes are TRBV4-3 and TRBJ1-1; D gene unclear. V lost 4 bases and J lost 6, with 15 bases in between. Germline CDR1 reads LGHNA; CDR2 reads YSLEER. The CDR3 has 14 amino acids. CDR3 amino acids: CASSRARSGSEAFF. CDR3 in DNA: TGCGCCAGCAGCCGAGCACGTTCGGGGTCTGAAGCTTTCTTT.

For the CDR3, the DNA is TGTGCCAGCAGTTCCCCCGCCGATGGAGACTATGGCTACACCTTC. Its translation is CASSSPADGDYGYTF. V usage is TRBV27 and J usage is TRBJ1-2; unclear D gene. CDR3 size: 15 residues. Germline CDR1 MNHEY, CDR2 SMNVEV (reference sequence). V lost 4 bases and J 3 bases, leaving 15 bases between the germline ends.

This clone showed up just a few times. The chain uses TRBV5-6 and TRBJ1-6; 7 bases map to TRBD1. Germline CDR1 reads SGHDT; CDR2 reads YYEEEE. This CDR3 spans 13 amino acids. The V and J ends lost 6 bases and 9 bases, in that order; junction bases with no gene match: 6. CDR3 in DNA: TGTGCCAGCAAGCCGACAGGGAGTTCACCCCTCCACTTT. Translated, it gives CASKPTGSSPLHF.

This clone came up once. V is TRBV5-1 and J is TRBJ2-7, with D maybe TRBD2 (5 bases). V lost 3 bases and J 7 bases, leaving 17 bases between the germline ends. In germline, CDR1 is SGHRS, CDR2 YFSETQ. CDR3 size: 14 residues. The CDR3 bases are TGCGCCAGCAGCTCCCTAAGCGGCTCCACAGAGCAGTACTTC. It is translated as CASSSLSGSTEQYF. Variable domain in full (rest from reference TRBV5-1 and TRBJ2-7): KAGVTQTPRYLIKTRGQQVTLSCSPISGHRSVSWYQQTPGQGLQFLFEYFSETQRNKGNFPGRFSGRQFSNSRSEMNVSTLELGDSALYLCASSSLSGSTEQYFGPGTRLTVT.

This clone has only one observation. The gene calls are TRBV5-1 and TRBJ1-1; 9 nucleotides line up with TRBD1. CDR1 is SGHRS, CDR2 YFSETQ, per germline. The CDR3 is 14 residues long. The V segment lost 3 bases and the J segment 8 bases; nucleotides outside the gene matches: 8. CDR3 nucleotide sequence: TGCGCCAGCAGCTCAGGAACAGGGGGCGCGGAAGCTTTCTTT. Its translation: CASSSGTGGAEAFF.

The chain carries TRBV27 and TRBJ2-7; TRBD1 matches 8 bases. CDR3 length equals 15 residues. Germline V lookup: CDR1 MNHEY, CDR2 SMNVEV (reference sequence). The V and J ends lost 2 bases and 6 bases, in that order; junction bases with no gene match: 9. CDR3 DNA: TGTGCCAGCAGTTTAAGAGACAGGGGATTCATCGAGCAGTACTTC. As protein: CASSLRDRGFIEQYF.

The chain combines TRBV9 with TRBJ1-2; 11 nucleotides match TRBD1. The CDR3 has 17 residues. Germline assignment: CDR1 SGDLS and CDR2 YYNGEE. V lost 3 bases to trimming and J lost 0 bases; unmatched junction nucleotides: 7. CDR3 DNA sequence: TGTGCCAGCAGCGCTGGGGACAGGGGGAATACTAACTATGGCTACACCTTC. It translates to CASSAGDRGNTNYGYTF.

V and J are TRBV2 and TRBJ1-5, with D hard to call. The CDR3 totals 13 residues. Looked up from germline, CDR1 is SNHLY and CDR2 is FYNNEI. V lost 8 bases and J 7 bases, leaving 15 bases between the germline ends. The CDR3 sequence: CASQVWGAQPQHF. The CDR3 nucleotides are TGTGCCAGCCAGGTTTGGGGAGCCCAGCCCCAGCATTTT.

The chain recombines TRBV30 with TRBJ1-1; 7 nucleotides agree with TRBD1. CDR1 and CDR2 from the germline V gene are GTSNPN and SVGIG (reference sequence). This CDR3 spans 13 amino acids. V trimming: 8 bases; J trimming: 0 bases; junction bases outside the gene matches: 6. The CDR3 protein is CATGEYLNTEAFF. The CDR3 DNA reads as TGTGCCACAGGGGAGTATCTGAACACTGAAGCTTTCTTT. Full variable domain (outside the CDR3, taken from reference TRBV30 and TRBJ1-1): SQTIHQWPATLVQPVGSPLSLECTVEGTSNPNLYWYRQAAGRGLQLLFYSVGIGQISSEVPQNLSASRPQDRQFILSSKKLLLSDSGFYLCATGEYLNTEAFFGQGTRLTVV.